The T cell receptor (beta chain) described here comes from a study of cytomegalovirus exposure and HLA in healthy donors. Study-wide points: Cytomegalovirus-associated status was assigned to 150 or so TCR beta chains.

Concerning this clone: Its specificity is unknown.

Primers included in the PCR were 60 Vbeta and 13 Jbeta primers. Sequencing was performed with immunoSEQ multiplex PCR; in TCRdb, only in-frame clones are kept and a portion is missing. The data contain fewer than 100,000 clones, around 80% of them singletons. The specimen sequenced was PBMCs. This clonotype was obtained from a male donor in good health and CMV-seropositive.

The CDR3 nucleotides are TGTGCCGGACTAGCGGAGGGGTGGGAGACCCAGTACTTC. Translated, it gives CAGLAEGWETQYF. The chain is built from TRBV2 and TRBJ2-5, with TRBD2 matching 10 bases. Germline assignment: CDR1 SNHLY and CDR2 FYNNEI. This CDR3 region has 13 residues. J was trimmed by 5 bases and V by 11 bases; bases with no gene match: 8.